This TCR beta chain was retrieved from a study of T cells in Graves' hyperthyroidism and ophthalmopathy (dated by TCRdb to the late 2010s). At the level of the whole study: Peripheral blood was collected at initial diagnosis, before any treatment. TCR V-J signatures able to tell the groups apart were searched for in a discovery cohort of approximately 95 patients, of whom approximately 40 had Graves' ophthalmopathy and 57 had stable Graves' hyperthyroidism. Whether ophthalmopathy could be predicted prospectively was tested in an independent validation cohort made up of under 20 hyperthyroidism patients plus 17 patients who later progressed to ophthalmopathy. The 100 or so discovery patients were divided at random into training and test sets in a 7:3 ratio. In addition, the study compared T-cell repertoires in thyroid tissue and in blood from roughly six Graves' hyperthyroidism patients. Following sampling, methimazole starting at 30 mg daily was given to hyperthyroidism patients, and high-dose intravenous methylprednisolone was given to ophthalmopathy patients. The paper reports TCR Vbeta CDR3 sequencing of more than 120 peripheral blood samples: some 41 ophthalmopathy, about 75 hyperthyroidism and around 17 progressor patients. Beyond this particular receptor, the publication reports: Most expanded thyroid clonotypes (frequency above 0.001) were also detected in blood, suggesting blood repertoires may reflect thyroid immune responses. A model built on a 13 V-J signature distinguished ophthalmopathy from stable hyperthyroidism, reaching roughly 88% sensitivity and about 81% specificity in cross-validation and 80%/75% in testing. No statistical method was used to fix the sample size in advance, and group allocation was not hidden from the investigators. In validation, the model predicted progression to ophthalmopathy a median of around 6.5 months before onset, with approximately 70% sensitivity and roughly 72% specificity.

Looking up the germline V gene (reference sequence) yields CDR1 LNHNV and CDR2 YYDKDF. Between the V and J ends, shortened by 5 bases and 5 bases respectively, the junction contains 12 bases. Counted from cysteine to phenylalanine, this CDR3 has 13 amino acids. Solely the CDR3 DNA is kept, with 39 bases framed from the first base. The TCR beta CDR3 regions were amplified from RNA transcripts. For the first round of RT-PCR on the TCR CDR3, the HTBI primer set was used together with the Qiagen OneStep RT-PCR kit. The libraries were constructed in a second round of multiplex PCR and then size-selected and purified. The libraries were sequenced on an Illumina HiSeq2000 using paired-end 100 bp reads. The authors processed their data as follows. SOAPnuke was used to process the raw data, removing reads that contained adapters or uncalled bases, had a mean Phred below 15, or lacked an exact match to the constant primer or identifier. COPE v1.2.5 was used to merge the high-quality paired reads, and each unique nucleotide sequence was defined as a clonotype. MiTCR v1.1 was used to align clonotypes to the IMGT TRBV, TRBD and TRBJ reference segments. The analysis was restricted to V-J combinations with a frequency above 0.0001, which together covered 99.2% of the repertoires. The TCS score was defined as F50 (clonal expansion) divided by E x V (chaos), with BLOSUM62-based TCRdist calculated between CDR3 peptides within each V-J. Welch's t-statistics and random forest reduced approximately 520 V-J features to 13, which were used in a naive Bayes classifier (R e1071). The public reads were run again by TCRdb, first through fastp at Q25 and then through MiXCR, and only productive beta chains were kept. Every distinct CDR3 protein forms one entry, paired with its most common genes and DNA. For this entry, the V and J calls and clone size follow TCRdb and not the study's own pipeline. The sample records 350,000 to 450,000 distinct CDR3 sequences, roughly an eighth of which are singletons. The biggest ten clones account for 25% to 30% of the sample.

Ophthalmopathy patients had moderately to severely active disease, with a Clinical Activity Score of 3 or more, a NOSPECS grade of 4 or more, and a disease duration of less than 3 months. Patients with uncontrolled infections, other autoimmune diseases, pregnancy or lactation were excluded. Diagnoses relied on clinical symptoms, serum thyroxine and TRAb, thyroid ultrasound and orbital computed tomography. Ficoll-Paque density gradient centrifugation was used to isolate PBMCs from about 10 ml of fresh peripheral blood. Trizol reagent was used to extract total RNA, and RNA quality was then checked on an Agilent 2100 Bioanalyzer. As concerns this clonotype: The antigen it recognizes is unknown. Base qualities are not recorded, but no much larger clone differs from it by a single base.

Here the chain combines TRBV15 and TRBJ2-5; a tentative D call is TRBD2 (6 bases match). This sequence originates from a man aged 50-60 years with Graves' ophthalmopathy. The sequenced sample consisted of blood. The DNA is TGTGCCACCAGCGGGCGGGGTCGGGAGACCCAGTACTTC. Translation gives CATSGRGRETQYF.